The T cell receptor beta chain under discussion was sequenced for a study of radiotherapy plus CTLA-4 blockade in lung cancer. V lost 3 bases and J 0 bases, leaving 16 bases between the germline ends. CDR3 size: 17 residues. The V gene's germline CDR1 is SGDLS and CDR2 YYNGEE. Method: immunoSEQ multiplex PCR; TCRdb's copy keeps in-frame clones and lacks some. The sample holds around 100,000 clones; roughly 77% are singletons and the top ten take about 3.3%. Here the sequenced sample was peripheral blood, taken from a patient treated with radiotherapy plus ipilimumab. V is TRBV9 and J is TRBJ1-3, with a tentative D call TRBD1 (5 bases). The TCR originated in a human donor with non-small cell lung cancer that progressed on radiotherapy plus ipilimumab. Some clones in this sample may be carry-over from other donors' samples. In DNA, the CDR3 is TGTGCCAGCAGCGCCCAACCGGGACGGCACTCTGGAAACACCATATATTTT. Residues: CASSAQPGRHSGNTIYF.